The 15 T cell receptor beta chains presented below share a single source sample, sequenced in a study of T cell repertoires in cytomegalovirus infection. TCRdb re-called the reads with MiXCR, one entry per CDR3 protein. Of 100,000 to 150,000 distinct CDR3 sequences listed, 8% to 9% were seen once; the top ten hold roughly a tenth. Sequencing used PBMCs. The receptors were gathered from a human donor in good health (CMV status not recorded). Some clones in this sample may be carry-over from other donors' samples.

This clonotype showed up many times. This chain joins TRBV28 and TRBJ1-1; TRBD1 is a possible D gene (6 bases). CDR3 size: 15 residues. Trimming cost V 6 bases and J 1 base, with 15 bases left between them. CDR1 is MDHEN and CDR2 is SYDVKM in the germline V gene. The CDR3 nucleotides read TGTGCCAGCAGCCCCCAGAGGGGGTGGAACACTGAAGCTTTCTTT. It translates to CASSPQRGWNTEAFF.

This rearrangement joins TRBV20-1 to TRBJ2-1; 7 nucleotides agree with TRBD1. The germline V gene encodes CDR1 DFQATT and CDR2 SNEGSKA (reference sequence). CDR3 size: 17 residues. Trimming at V came to 1 base and at J to 0 bases, leaving 9 bases not matched to a gene. CDR3 sequence (DNA): TGCAGTGCTAGAGTCCGGAGACAGGGAAGCTCCTACAATGAGCAGTTCTTC. This encodes CSARVRRQGSSYNEQFF.

This clonotype occurred a few times. The V gene is TRBV9, the J gene TRBJ2-6, with D perhaps TRBD1 or TRBD2 (5 bases each). The CDR3 is made up of 15 amino acids. Germline loops: CDR1 SGDLS, CDR2 YYNGEE. V lost 2 bases, J lost 4 bases, and 10 bases lay in between. The CDR3 DNA sequence: TGTGCCAGCAGCGTGGGGGTTCTGGGGGCCAACGTCCTGACTTTC. It encodes CASSVGVLGANVLTF.

Many counts were recorded for this clonotype. This rearrangement joins TRBV28 to TRBJ2-3; TRBD2 agrees at 12 bases. This CDR3 is built from 17 residues. Germline assignment: CDR1 MDHEN and CDR2 SYDVKM. Losses at the gene ends were 1 base for V and 4 bases for J; bases not matched to a gene: 6. Written as DNA, the CDR3 is TGTGCCAGCAGTTTATCCCCTAGCGGGGGGGCCTCAGATACGCAGTATTTT. This translates into CASSLSPSGGASDTQYF. Together with reference TRBV28 and TRBJ2-3, the CDR3 gives the full variable domain: DVKVTQSSRYLVKRTGEKVFLECVQDMDHENMFWYRQDPGLGLRLIYFSYDVKMKEKGDIPEGYSVSREKKERFSLILESASTNQTSMYLCASSLSPSGGASDTQYFGPGTRLTVL.

This clonotype was found many times. V usage is TRBV28 and J usage is TRBJ1-1; D call uncertain. Germline CDR1 MDHEN, CDR2 SYDVKM. The CDR3 is 14 amino acids. Between the trimmed V and J ends, which lost 6 bases and 1 base, there was a span of 12 bases. The DNA for the CDR3 is TGTGCCAGCAGAGAGGCGGTGGGGAACACTGAAGCTTTCTTT. This codes for CASREAVGNTEAFF.

V is TRBV30 and J is TRBJ1-4, with D maybe TRBD1 (5 bases). V shed 1 base and J shed 2 bases, with 11 bases lying between them. From germline, CDR1 is GTSNPN and CDR2 SVGIG (reference sequence). This CDR3 is 15 amino acids long. This chain's CDR3 is CAWSAIGVTNEKLFF. The DNA of the CDR3 is TGTGCCTGGAGTGCAATAGGGGTGACTAATGAAAAACTGTTTTTT.

Of note for this clonotype: This sequence may be a read error, since a much larger clone differs from it by one base. The CDR3 does not close with the conserved phenylalanine or tryptophan, likely indicating a read error. The chain carries TRBV12-3 or TRBV12-4 and TRBJ2-4; the D is unclear. V lost 6 bases and J 9 bases, leaving 12 bases between the germline ends. The CDR3 extends over 12 amino acids. The CDR3 is CASRTHRSIQYI. The DNA for the CDR3 is TGTGCCAGCAGGACCCATAGGAGCATTCAGTACATC.

Many counts were recorded for this clonotype. The chain combines TRBV7-3 with TRBJ2-2; 9 nucleotides line up with TRBD1. The trim removed 4 bases at V and 4 bases at J, leaving 16 bases unmatched. There are 19 residues in the CDR3. Germline V gene data show CDR1 as SGHTA and CDR2 as FQGTGA. CDR3 DNA: TGTGCCAGCAGCTACGAACCTCCGGGACAGGGTTCAGGCACCGGGGAGCTGTTTTTT. Its translation is CASSYEPPGQGSGTGELFF.

This chain uses TRBV18 with TRBJ1-5; no definite D call. The CDR3 spans 14 residues. CDR1 and CDR2 (germline): KGHSH, LQKENI. The V end was cut by 2 bases, the J end by 4 bases, with 9 bases between. CDR3 in amino acids: CASSPGQANQPQHF. The CDR3 nucleotides read TGTGCCAGCTCACCAGGGCAGGCAAATCAGCCCCAGCATTTT.

This clonotype was counted only a few times. The rearrangement uses TRBV12-3 or TRBV12-4 and TRBJ1-1; tentative D call: TRBD1 (5 bases). The V gene lost 5 bases and the J gene lost 1 base, with 14 bases spanning the gap. The CDR3 has 15 amino acids. The CDR3 loop is CASSHPGRRNTEAFF. DNA for the CDR3: TGTGCCAGCAGTCATCCGGGACGGAGGAACACTGAAGCTTTCTTT.

This clonotype has more than one count but fewer than ten. The rearrangement uses TRBV29-1 and TRBJ2-1; D remains ambiguous. V shed 3 bases and J shed 7 bases, with 7 bases lying between them. The CDR3 has 11 residues. CDR1 is SQVTM and CDR2 is ANQGSEA in the germline V gene. The DNA for the CDR3 is TGCAGCGTTGAGTGGTATAATGAGCAGTTCTTC. As protein: CSVEWYNEQFF.

This clonotype was seen more than once but under ten times. The rearrangement uses TRBV29-1 and TRBJ2-5; TRBD2 matches 7 bases. Germline values: CDR1 SQVTM, CDR2 ANQGSEA. The CDR3 extends over 14 amino acids. The ends lost 6 bases at V and 1 base at J; junction bases unmatched: 8. The CDR3 protein is CSVGPSSGQETQYF. CDR3 nucleotide sequence: TGCAGCGTCGGCCCATCTAGCGGCCAAGAGACCCAGTACTTC.

This clonotype was observed many times. CDR3 nucleotide sequence: TGCAGCGGGAATGGACATCTAGGAACTGAAGCTTTCTTT. Translation gives CSGNGHLGTEAFF. The genes are TRBV29-1 and TRBJ1-1; D may be TRBD1 (5 bases). Germline loops: CDR1 SQVTM, CDR2 ANQGSEA. Trimming stripped 7 bases from V and 5 bases from J, with 17 bases between. The CDR3 loop spans 13 amino acids.

This clonotype appeared many times. J is TRBJ2-7 and V is TRBV11-2; 9 nucleotides agree with TRBD1. V lost 5 bases, J lost 3 bases, and 8 bases stayed unmatched. The CDR3 is made up of 15 amino acids. Germline V gene sequence: CDR1 SGHAT, CDR2 FQNNGV. CDR3 sequence reads: CASSLKWDRDYEQYF. The CDR3 DNA sequence: TGTGCCAGCAGCCTAAAGTGGGACAGGGACTACGAGCAGTACTTC.

This clonotype came up many times. The chain links TRBV19 to TRBJ2-6; D is possibly TRBD2 (6 bases). The germline V gene encodes CDR1 LNHDA and CDR2 SQIVND (reference sequence). This CDR3 contains 16 residues. V was trimmed by 6 bases and J by 0 bases, leaving 12 bases between them. The CDR3 sequence: CASSIGGRSGANVLTF. CDR3 in DNA: TGTGCCAGTAGCATCGGGGGACGCTCTGGGGCCAACGTCCTGACTTTC.